Listed here is a single T cell receptor beta chain. Its antigen is unidentified. This sample stems from a study of response to subunit inactivated influenza vaccine. Study-wide points: That few new T cells are recruited by each seasonal influenza vaccination was the authors' suggestion.

The germline CDR1 and CDR2 sequences are SGDLS and YYNGEE. Trimming shortened V by 4 bases and J by 2 bases, and 22 bases separated the two germline ends. The CDR3 is 18 residues long. TCRdb itself ran the RT-PCR reads through MiXCR, one entry per CDR3 protein. The sample shows 500,000 to 750,000 distinct CDR3 sequences, less than 15% of them seen only once. The chain links TRBV9 to TRBJ2-4, with D tentatively TRBD1 or TRBD2 (5 bases each). The sequencing used PBMCs from blood, collected 12 days after vaccination. The TCR sequence derives from a man between 45 and 60 years old who received an inactivated influenza vaccine. The CDR3 region is CASSPRPGTSVTKNIQYF. Here the CDR3 DNA reads TGTGCCAGCAGCCCACGCCCTGGGACGTCTGTTACCAAAAACATTCAGTACTTC.